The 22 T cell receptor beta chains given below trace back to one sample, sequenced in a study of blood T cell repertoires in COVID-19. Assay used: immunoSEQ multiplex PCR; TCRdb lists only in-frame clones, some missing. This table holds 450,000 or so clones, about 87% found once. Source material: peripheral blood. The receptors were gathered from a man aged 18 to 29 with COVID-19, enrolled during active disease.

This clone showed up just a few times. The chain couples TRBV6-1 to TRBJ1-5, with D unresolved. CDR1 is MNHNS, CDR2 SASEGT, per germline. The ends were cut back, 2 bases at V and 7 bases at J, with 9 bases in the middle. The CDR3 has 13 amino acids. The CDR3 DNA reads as TGTGCCAGCAGTGAAACGGCCGGGCAGCCCCAGCATTTT. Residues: CASSETAGQPQHF.

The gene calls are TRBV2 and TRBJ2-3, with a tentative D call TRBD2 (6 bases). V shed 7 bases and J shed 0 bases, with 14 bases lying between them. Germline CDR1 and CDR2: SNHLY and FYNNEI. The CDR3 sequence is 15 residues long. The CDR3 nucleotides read TGTGCCAGCAAGGAGGGAGGCCCAAGCACAGATACGCAGTATTTT. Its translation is CASKEGGPSTDTQYF.

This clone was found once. The DNA for the CDR3 is TGTGCCAGCAGCTTGCCGCGGACAGATACGCAGTATTTT. It specifies CASSLPRTDTQYF. V usage is TRBV5-4 and J usage is TRBJ2-3; D gene ambiguous. The V end was cut by 1 base, the J end by 3 bases, with 6 bases between. The V gene's germline CDR1 is SGHNT and CDR2 YYREEE (reference sequence). The CDR3 covers 13 residues.

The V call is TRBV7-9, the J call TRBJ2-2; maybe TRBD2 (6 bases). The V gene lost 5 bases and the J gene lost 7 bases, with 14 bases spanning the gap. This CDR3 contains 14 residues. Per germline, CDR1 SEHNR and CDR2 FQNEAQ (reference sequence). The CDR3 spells CASSPIRGIGELFF. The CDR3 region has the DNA TGTGCCAGCAGCCCGATCCGGGGGATCGGGGAGCTGTTTTTT.

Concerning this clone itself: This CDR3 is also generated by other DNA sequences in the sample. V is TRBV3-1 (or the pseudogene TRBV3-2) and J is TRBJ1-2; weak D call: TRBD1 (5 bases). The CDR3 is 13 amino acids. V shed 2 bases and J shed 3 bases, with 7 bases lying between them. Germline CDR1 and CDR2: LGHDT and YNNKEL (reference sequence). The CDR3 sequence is CASSQIGDYGYTF. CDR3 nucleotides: TGTGCCAGCAGCCAAATAGGGGACTATGGCTACACCTTC.

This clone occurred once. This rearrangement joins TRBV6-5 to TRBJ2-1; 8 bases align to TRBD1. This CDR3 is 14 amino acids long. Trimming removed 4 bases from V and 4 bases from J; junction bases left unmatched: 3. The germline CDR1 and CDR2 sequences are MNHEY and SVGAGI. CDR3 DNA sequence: TGTGCCAGCAGTTTACAGGGGGGTTACAATGAGCAGTTCTTC. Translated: CASSLQGGYNEQFF.

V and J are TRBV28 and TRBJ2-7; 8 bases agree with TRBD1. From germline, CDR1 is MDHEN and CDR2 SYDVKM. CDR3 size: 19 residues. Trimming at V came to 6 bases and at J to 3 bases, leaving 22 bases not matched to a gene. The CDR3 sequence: CASRGPPETGTGTFYEQYF. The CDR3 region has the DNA TGTGCCAGCAGGGGGCCTCCCGAGACCGGGACAGGCACGTTCTACGAGCAGTACTTC.

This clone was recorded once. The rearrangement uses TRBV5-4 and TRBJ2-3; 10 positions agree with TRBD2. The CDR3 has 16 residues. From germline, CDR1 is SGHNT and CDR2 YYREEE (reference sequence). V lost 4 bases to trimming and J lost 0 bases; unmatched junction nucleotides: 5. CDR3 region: CASSLLAGVSTDTQYF. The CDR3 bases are TGTGCCAGCAGCCTCCTAGCGGGGGTTAGCACAGATACGCAGTATTTT.

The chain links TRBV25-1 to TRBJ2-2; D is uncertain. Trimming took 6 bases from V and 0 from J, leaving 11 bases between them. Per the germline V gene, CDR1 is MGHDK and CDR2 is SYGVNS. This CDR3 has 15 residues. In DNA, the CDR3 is TGTGCCAGCAGATCCCAGGCGACGAACACCGGGGAGCTGTTTTTT. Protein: CASRSQATNTGELFF.

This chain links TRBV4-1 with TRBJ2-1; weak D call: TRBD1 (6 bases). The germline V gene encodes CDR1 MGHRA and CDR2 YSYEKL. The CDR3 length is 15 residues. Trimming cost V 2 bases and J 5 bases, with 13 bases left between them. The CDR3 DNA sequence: TGCGCCAGCAGCCAACCCGGGACACCAAACAATGAGCAGTTCTTC. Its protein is CASSQPGTPNNEQFF.

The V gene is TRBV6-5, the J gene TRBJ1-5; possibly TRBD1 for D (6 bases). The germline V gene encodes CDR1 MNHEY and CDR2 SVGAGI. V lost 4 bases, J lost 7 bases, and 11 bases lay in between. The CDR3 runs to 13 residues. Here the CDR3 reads CASSLQGSQPQHF. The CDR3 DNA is TGTGCCAGCAGTTTACAGGGAAGCCAGCCCCAGCATTTT.

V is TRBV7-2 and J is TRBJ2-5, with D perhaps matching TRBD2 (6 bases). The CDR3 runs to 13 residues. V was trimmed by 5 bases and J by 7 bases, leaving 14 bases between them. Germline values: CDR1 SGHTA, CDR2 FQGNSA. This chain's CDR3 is CASSTGGPWTQYF. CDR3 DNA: TGTGCCAGCAGCACCGGGGGTCCGTGGACCCAGTACTTC.

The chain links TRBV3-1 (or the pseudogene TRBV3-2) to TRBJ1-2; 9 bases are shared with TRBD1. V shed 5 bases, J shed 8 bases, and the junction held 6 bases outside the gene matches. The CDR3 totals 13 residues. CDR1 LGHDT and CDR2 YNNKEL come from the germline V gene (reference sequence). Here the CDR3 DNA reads TGTGCCAGCAGCGACAGGGGGTCGGGAGGCTACACCTTC. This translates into CASSDRGSGGYTF.

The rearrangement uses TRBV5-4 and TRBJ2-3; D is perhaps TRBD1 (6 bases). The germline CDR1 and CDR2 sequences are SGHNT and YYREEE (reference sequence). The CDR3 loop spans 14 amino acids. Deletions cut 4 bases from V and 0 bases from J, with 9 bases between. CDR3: CASSRDTSTDTQYF. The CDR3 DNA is TGTGCCAGCAGCCGGGACACGAGCACAGATACGCAGTATTTT.

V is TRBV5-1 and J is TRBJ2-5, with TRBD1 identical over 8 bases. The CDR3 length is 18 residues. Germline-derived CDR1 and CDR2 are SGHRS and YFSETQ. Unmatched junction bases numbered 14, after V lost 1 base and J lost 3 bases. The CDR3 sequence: CASSLKVPGGYEEETQYF. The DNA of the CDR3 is TGCGCCAGCAGCTTGAAAGTCCCAGGGGGCTACGAAGAAGAGACCCAGTACTTC.

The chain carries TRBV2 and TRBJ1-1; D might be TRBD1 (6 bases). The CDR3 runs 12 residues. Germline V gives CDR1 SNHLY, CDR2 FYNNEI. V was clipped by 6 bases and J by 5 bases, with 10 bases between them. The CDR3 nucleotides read TGTGCCAGCAGGGGAGGGGGGACTGAAGCTTTCTTT. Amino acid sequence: CASRGGGTEAFF. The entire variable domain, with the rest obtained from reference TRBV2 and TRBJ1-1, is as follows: EPEVTQTPSHQVTQMGQEVILRCVPISNHLYFYWYRQILGQKVEFLVSFYNNEISEKSEIFDDQFSVERPDGSNFTLKIRSTKLEDSAMYFCASRGGGTEAFFGQGTRLTVV.

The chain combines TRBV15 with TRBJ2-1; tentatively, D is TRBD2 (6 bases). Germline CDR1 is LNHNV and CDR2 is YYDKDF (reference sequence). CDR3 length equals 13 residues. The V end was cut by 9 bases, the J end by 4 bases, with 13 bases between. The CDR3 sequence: CATEPRGYNEQFF. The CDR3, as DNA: TGTGCCACTGAACCCCGGGGGTACAATGAGCAGTTCTTC.

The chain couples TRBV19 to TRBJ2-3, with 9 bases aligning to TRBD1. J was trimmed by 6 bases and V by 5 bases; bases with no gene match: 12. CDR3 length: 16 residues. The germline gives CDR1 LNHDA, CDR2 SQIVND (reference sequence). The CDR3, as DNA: TGTGCCAGTAGTTTAGGGACAGGGCAAATTCGCGATACGCAGTATTTT. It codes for CASSLGTGQIRDTQYF.

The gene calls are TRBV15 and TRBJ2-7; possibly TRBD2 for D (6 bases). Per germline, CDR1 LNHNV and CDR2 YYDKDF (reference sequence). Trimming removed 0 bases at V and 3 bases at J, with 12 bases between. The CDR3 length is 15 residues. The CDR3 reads CATSRDRGASYEQYF. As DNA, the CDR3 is TGTGCCACCAGCAGAGACCGCGGGGCGAGCTACGAGCAGTACTTC.

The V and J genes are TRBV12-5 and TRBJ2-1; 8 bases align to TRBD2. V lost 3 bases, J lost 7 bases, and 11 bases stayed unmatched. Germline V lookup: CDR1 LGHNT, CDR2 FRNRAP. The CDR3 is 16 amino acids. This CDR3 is CASGLPVGTRGNEQFF. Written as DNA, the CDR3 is TGTGCTAGTGGTTTACCTGTCGGGACTAGGGGGAATGAGCAGTTCTTC.

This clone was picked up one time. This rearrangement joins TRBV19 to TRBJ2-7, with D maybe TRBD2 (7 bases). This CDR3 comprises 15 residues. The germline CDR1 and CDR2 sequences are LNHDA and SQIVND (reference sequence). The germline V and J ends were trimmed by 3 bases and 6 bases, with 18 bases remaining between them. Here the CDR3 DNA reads TGTGCCAGTAGTATGTACGGGGGGCCAAGCGGCGAGCAGTACTTC. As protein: CASSMYGGPSGEQYF.

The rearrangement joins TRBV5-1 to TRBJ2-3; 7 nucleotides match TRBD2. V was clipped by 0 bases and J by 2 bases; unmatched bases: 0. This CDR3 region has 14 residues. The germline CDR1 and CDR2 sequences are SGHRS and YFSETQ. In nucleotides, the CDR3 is TGCGCCAGCAGCTTGGGACTAGCCACAGATACGCAGTATTTT. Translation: CASSLGLATDTQYF.